The sequence of this TCR beta chain was determined in a study of cytomegalovirus exposure and HLA in healthy donors. The sample holds a few counts of this clone. The PCR had 60 Vbeta and 13 Jbeta primers. TCRdb's table, derived via immunoSEQ multiplex PCR, lists solely in-frame clones and lacks some. The sample lists 90,000 to 110,000 clones; 9.5% to 15% were seen once. V dropped 6 bases and J dropped 6; count of bases not matched to a gene: 9. The CDR3 loop spans 15 amino acids. Germline CDR1 reads ENHRY; CDR2 reads SYGVKD. Material for sequencing was PBMCs. This rearrangement joins TRBV10-3 to TRBJ2-1; 9 positions match TRBD2. This TCR came from a man aged 40-55 years in good health and CMV-seropositive. CDR3 in DNA: TGTGCCATCAGCCCTATAGCGGGAGCAGCCAATGAGCAGTTCTTC. As protein: CAISPIAGAANEQFF.